The clone carrying this T cell receptor (beta chain) appeared a few times. Its target is not known. The length of the CDR3 is 15 residues. The V gene lost 0 bases and the J gene lost 3 bases, with 12 bases spanning the gap. Germline CDR1 and CDR2: MNHNS and SASEGT. This specimen belongs to a study of T cells after yellow fever vaccination. Study-level points and caveats: A faster peak, day 5 versus 15, was reached by the weaker secondary response. There was a small share of clonotypes that showed up in both the CD4 and CD8 compartments. Repertoires sorted by FACS could include abundant clonotypes that are contaminants from the bulk population.

TCRdb passed the 5' RACE reads through MiXCR, listing each CDR3 protein once. The sample holds about 170,000 distinct CDR3 sequences, approximately 11% seen once. The clonotype originates from a man younger than 35 who received the YFV17D yellow fever vaccine. The rearrangement joins TRBV6-1 to TRBJ2-7; TRBD1 is a possible D gene (5 bases). Material: CD8+ T cells sorted from PBMCs, obtained 15 days after the yellow fever booster vaccination. CDR3 loop: CASSEALGVRYEQYV. CDR3 bases: TGTGCCAGCAGTGAAGCGTTAGGGGTGCGCTACGAGCAGTACGTC.